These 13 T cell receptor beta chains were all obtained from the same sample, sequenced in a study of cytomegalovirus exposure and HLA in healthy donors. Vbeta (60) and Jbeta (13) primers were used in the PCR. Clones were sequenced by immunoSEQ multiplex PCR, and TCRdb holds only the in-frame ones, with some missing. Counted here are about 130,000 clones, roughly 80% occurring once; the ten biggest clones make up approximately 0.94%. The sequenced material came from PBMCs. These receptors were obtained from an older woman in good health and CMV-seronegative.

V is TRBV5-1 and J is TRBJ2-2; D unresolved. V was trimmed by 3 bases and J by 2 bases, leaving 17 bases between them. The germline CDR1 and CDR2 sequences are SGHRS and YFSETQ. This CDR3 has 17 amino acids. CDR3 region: CASSSDAVVRNTGELFF. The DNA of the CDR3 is TGCGCCAGCAGCTCTGACGCGGTTGTTCGAAACACCGGGGAGCTGTTTTTT.

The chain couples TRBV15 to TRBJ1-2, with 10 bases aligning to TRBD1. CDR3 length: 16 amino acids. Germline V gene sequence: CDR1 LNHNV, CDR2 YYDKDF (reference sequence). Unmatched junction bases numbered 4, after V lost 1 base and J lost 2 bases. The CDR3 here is CATSRGRTGGNYGYTF. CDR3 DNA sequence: TGTGCCACCAGCAGAGGACGGACAGGGGGGAACTATGGCTACACCTTC.

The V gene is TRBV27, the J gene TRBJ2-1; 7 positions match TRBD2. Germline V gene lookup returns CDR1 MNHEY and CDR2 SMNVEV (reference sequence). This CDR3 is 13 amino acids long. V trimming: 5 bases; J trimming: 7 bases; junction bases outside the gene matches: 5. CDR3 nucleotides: TGTGCCAGCAGTCCCACCGGGGGGAATGAGCAGTTCTTC. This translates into CASSPTGGNEQFF.

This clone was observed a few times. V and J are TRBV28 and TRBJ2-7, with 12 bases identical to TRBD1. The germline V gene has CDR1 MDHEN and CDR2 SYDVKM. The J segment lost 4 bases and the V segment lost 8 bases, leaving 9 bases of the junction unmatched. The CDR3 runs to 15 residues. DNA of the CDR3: TGTGCCAGCGCGGGACAGGGGGCGGTAAGGTACGAGCAGTACTTC. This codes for CASAGQGAVRYEQYF. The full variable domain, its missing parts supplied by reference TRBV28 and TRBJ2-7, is DVKVTQSSRYLVKRTGEKVFLECVQDMDHENMFWYRQDPGLGLRLIYFSYDVKMKEKGDIPEGYSVSREKKERFSLILESASTNQTSMYLCASAGQGAVRYEQYFGPGTRLTVT.

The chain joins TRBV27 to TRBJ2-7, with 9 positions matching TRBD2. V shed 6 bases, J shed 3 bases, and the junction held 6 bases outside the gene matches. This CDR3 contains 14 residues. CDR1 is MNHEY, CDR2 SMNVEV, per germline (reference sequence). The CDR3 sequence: CASRRAGGGYEQYF. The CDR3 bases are TGTGCCAGCAGAAGAGCGGGAGGAGGCTACGAGCAGTACTTC.

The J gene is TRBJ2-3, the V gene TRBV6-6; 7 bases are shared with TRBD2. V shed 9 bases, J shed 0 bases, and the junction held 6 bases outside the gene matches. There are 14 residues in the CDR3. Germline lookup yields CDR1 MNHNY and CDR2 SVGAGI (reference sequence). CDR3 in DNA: TGTGCCAGTTGTCGCGGGGGTAGCACAGATACGCAGTATTTT. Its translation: CASCRGGSTDTQYF.

The CDR3 coding sequence is TGTGCCAGTAGTATTGGGACAGCTACGGGGTCACCCCTCCACTTT. This encodes CASSIGTATGSPLHF. J is TRBJ1-6 and V is TRBV19; 7 bases line up with TRBD1. The length of the CDR3 is 15 residues. Unmatched junction bases numbered 9, after V lost 3 bases and J lost 10 bases. Germline CDR1 is LNHDA and CDR2 is SQIVND (reference sequence). The full variable domain, in which reference TRBV19 and TRBJ1-6 provide the parts outside the CDR3, is DGGITQSPKYLFRKEGQNVTLSCEQNLNHDAMYWYRQDPGQGLRLIYYSQIVNDFQKGDIAEGYSVSREKKESFPLTVTSAQKNPTAFYLCASSIGTATGSPLHFGNGTRLTVT.

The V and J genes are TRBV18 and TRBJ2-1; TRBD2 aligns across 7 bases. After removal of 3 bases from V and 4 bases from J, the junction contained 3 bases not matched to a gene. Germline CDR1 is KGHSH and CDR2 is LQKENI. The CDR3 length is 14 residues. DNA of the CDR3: TGTGCCAGCTCACCTGGGGGGGGATACAATGAGCAGTTCTTC. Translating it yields CASSPGGGYNEQFF.

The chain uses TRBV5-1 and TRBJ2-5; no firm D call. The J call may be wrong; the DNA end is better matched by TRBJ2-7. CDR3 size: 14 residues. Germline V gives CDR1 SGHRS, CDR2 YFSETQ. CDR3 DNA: TGCGCCAGCAAGGGCCTTTCTAGCTCCTACGAGCAGTACTTC. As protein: CASKGLSSSYEQYF.

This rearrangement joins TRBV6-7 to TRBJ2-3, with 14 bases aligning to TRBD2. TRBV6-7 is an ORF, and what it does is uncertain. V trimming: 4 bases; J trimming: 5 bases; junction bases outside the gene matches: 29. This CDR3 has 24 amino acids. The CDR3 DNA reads TGTGCCAGCAGTTCGGACGGTCGATACTTGACTTGGACTAGCGGGGGGCCGGAGGAAGATACGCAGTATTTT. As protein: CASSSDGRYLTWTSGGPEEDTQYF.

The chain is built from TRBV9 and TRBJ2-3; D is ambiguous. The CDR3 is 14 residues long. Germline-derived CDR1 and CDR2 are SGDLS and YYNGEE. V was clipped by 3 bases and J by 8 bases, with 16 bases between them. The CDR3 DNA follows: TGTGCCAGCAGCGGAGGATCGACTTTAGGTACGCAGTATTTT. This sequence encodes CASSGGSTLGTQYF.

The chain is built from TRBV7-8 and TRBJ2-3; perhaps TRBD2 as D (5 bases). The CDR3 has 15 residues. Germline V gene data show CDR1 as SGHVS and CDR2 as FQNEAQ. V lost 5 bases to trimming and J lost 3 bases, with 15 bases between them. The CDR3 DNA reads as TGTGCCAGCAGCAGAAGGGAGTTCGGGACAGATACGCAGTATTTT. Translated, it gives CASSRREFGTDTQYF.

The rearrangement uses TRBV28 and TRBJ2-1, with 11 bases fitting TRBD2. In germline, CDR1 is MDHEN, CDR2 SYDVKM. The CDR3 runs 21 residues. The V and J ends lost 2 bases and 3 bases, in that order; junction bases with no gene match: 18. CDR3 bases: TGTGCCAGCAGTTTAACCTATGGGGGGGGACTAGCGGAGACTTACTACAATGAGCAGTTCTTC. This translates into CASSLTYGGGLAETYYNEQFF.